Detailed here is one T cell receptor (beta chain). No antigen is known for it. The data are from a study of cytomegalovirus exposure and HLA in healthy donors. Study summary: The platform used for the roughly 110 validation repertoires matched that of the approximately 670 first-cohort repertoires, a later analysis reported.

Among the roughly 120 subjects of the validation cohort, separate from the 666-subject first cohort, were the donors. CDR3 length: 14 residues. V was pared by 6 bases and J by 4 bases, with 8 bases of the junction left unmatched. Germline loops: CDR1 PRHDT, CDR2 FYEKMQ (reference sequence). Profiling relied on immunoSEQ multiplex PCR, and the TCRdb table lists in-frame clones only, not all of them. The sample shows about 120,000 clones, about 84% of them seen only once. Study-level findings and limits: Reported performance of the classifier showed diagnosis of cytomegalovirus status with high specificity and sensitivity.

V gene TRBV13 combines with J gene TRBJ2-5; 7 nucleotides match TRBD1. This TCR came from a woman younger than 45 in good health and CMV-seronegative. Sequenced material: PBMCs. CDR3: CASREGGAGETQYF. The CDR3 nucleotides are TGTGCCAGCAGGGAAGGGGGCGCGGGAGAGACCCAGTACTTC.